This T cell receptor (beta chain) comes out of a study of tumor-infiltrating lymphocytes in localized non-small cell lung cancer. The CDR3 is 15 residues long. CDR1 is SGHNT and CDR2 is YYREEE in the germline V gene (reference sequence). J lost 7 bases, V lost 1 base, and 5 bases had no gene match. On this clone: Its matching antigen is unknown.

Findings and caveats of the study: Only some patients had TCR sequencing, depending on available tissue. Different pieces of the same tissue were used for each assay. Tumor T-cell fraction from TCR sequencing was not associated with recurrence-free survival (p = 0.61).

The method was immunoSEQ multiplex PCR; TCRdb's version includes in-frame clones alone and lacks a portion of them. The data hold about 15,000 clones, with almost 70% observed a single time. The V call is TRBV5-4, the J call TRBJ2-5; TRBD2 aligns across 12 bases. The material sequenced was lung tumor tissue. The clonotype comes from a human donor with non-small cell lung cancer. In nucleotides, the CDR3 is TGTGCCAGCAGCTTGAGGCTAGCGGGGGGGATGACCCAGTACTTC. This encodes CASSLRLAGGMTQYF.